A single sample gave rise to the 13 T cell receptor beta chains below, sequenced in a study of somatic mutations in cytotoxic T cells in rheumatoid arthritis. Sequencing used immunoSEQ multiplex PCR; TCRdb keeps in-frame clones, though not all of them. Altogether 2,000 to 3,000 clones are present, less than 85% being singletons, with the ten largest covering 40% to 45%. Sequencing was carried out using CD8+ T cells sorted from blood. These receptors all come from a woman aged 40-49 years with rheumatoid arthritis.

The DNA of the CDR3 is TGTGCCAGCAGCGGGGGGGAGGTGACTAATGAAAAACTGTTTTTT. It yields the protein CASSGGEVTNEKLFF. This sequence joins TRBV9 and TRBJ1-4; a weak D match, TRBD1 (5 bases). The CDR3 sequence is 15 residues long. Trimming removed 3 bases at V and 2 bases at J, with 11 bases between. Germline values: CDR1 SGDLS, CDR2 YYNGEE.

The chain has TRBV19 and TRBJ2-7, with 8 bases fitting TRBD1. CDR1 is LNHDA, CDR2 SQIVND, per germline (reference sequence). V shed 5 bases and J 6 bases; nucleotides not matched to a gene: 9. The CDR3 length is 14 residues. CDR3 loop: CASSDDRGGLEQYF. CDR3 nucleotides: TGTGCCAGTAGTGATGACAGGGGTGGTCTCGAGCAGTACTTC.

Concerning this clone itself: Only one base separates this from a far larger clonotype, so it likely reflects a read error. The chain carries TRBV13 and TRBJ2-7; TRBD1 might be the D (6 bases). Deletions cut 7 bases from V and 2 bases from J, with 12 bases between. The CDR3 length is 13 residues. The germline gives CDR1 PRHDT, CDR2 FYEKMQ (reference sequence). This CDR3 reads CASTSGTTYEQYF. The CDR3 bases are TGTGCCAGCACCTCCGGGACAACCTACGAGCAGTACTTC.

The chain employs TRBV9 and TRBJ2-7; TRBD2 aligns across 8 bases. V dropped 4 bases and J dropped 4; count of bases not matched to a gene: 13. This CDR3 is built from 16 residues. Germline loops: CDR1 SGDLS, CDR2 YYNGEE. CDR3 protein: CASSSPGGSESYEQYF. Written as DNA, the CDR3 is TGTGCCAGCAGCTCCCCGGGGGGGAGCGAAAGTTACGAGCAGTACTTC.

The J gene is TRBJ1-2, the V gene TRBV2; D unclear. Germline CDR1 and CDR2: SNHLY and FYNNEI. V dropped 2 bases and J dropped 8 bases, with 9 bases sitting between them. This CDR3 region has 12 residues. This CDR3 is CASSEQKMGYTF. In DNA, the CDR3 is TGTGCCAGCAGTGAACAGAAGATGGGCTACACCTTC.

This clone is labeled large. This chain connects TRBV27 to TRBJ2-7; 9 bases are shared with TRBD1. Germline V lookup: CDR1 MNHEY, CDR2 SMNVEV (reference sequence). Trimming removed 5 bases from V and 0 bases from J; junction bases left unmatched: 8. The CDR3 is 16 amino acids. CDR3 amino acids: CASSLRGQGSSYEQYF. CDR3 nucleotide sequence: TGTGCCAGCAGTCTAAGGGGACAGGGAAGCTCCTACGAGCAGTACTTC.

The chain has TRBV27 and TRBJ2-7, with D possibly being TRBD1 (5 bases). V lost 6 bases and J 0 bases, leaving 15 bases between the germline ends. There are 15 residues in the CDR3. Germline CDR1 is MNHEY and CDR2 is SMNVEV (reference sequence). CDR3 residues: CASSQGHTFSYEQYF. The DNA of the CDR3 is TGTGCCAGCAGCCAAGGACACACCTTCTCCTACGAGCAGTACTTC.

The chain combines TRBV2 with TRBJ1-6; TRBD1 aligns across 10 bases. The CDR3 has 16 amino acids. Trimming took 6 bases from V and 7 from J; bases not matched to a gene: 9. Germline loops: CDR1 SNHLY, CDR2 FYNNEI. In nucleotides, the CDR3 is TGTGCCAGCAGACCTGAACCGGGACAGGGGAATTCACCCCTCCACTTT. Translated: CASRPEPGQGNSPLHF.

Comment on this clone: This may stem from a read error, because a much larger clone lies one nucleotide away. CDR3 sequence: CSVEGTAPKETPYF. The CDR3 region has the DNA TGCAGCGTTGAAGGGACAGCACCAAAAGAGACCCCGTACTTC. The V call is TRBV29-1, the J call TRBJ2-5, with D maybe TRBD1 (6 bases). The CDR3 length is 14 residues. Germline loops: CDR1 SQVTM, CDR2 ANQGSEA.

The chain joins TRBV6-1 to TRBJ2-1; TRBD2 matches at 7 bases. The germline CDR1 and CDR2 sequences are MNHNS and SASEGT. The J segment lost 7 bases and the V segment lost 5 bases, leaving 8 bases of the junction unmatched. There are 14 residues in the CDR3. DNA of the CDR3: TGTGCCAGCAGTCCAGCGGGAACGGGGAATGAGCAGTTCTTC. Protein sequence: CASSPAGTGNEQFF.

The CDR3 spells CASSLSPDNISPLHF. The CDR3 DNA sequence: TGTGCCAGCAGCTTATCTCCAGACAACATCTCACCCCTCCACTTT. The J gene is TRBJ1-6, the V gene TRBV11-2; D is unclear. The CDR3 has 15 amino acids. Germline V gene data show CDR1 as SGHAT and CDR2 as FQNNGV. V was clipped by 2 bases and J by 10 bases, with 15 bases between them. Full variable domain (missing parts from reference TRBV11-2 and TRBJ1-6): EAGVAQSPRYKIIEKRQSVAFWCNPISGHATLYWYQQILGQGPKLLIQFQNNGVVDDSQLPKDRFSAERLKGVDSTLKIQPAKLEDSAVYLCASSLSPDNISPLHFGNGTRLTVT.

The chain recombines TRBV19 with TRBJ2-7; 10 bases match TRBD1. CDR3 length: 17 residues. The germline CDR1 and CDR2 sequences are LNHDA and SQIVND (reference sequence). The V and J ends lost 1 base and 1 base, in that order; junction bases with no gene match: 7. The CDR3 is CASSIGQGASSSYEQYF. CDR3 nucleotides: TGTGCCAGTAGTATAGGACAGGGGGCATCTTCTTCCTACGAGCAGTACTTC. The full variable domain, its missing parts supplied by reference TRBV19 and TRBJ2-7, is DGGITQSPKYLFRKEGQNVTLSCEQNLNHDAMYWYRQDPGQGLRLIYYSQIVNDFQKGDIAEGYSVSREKKESFPLTVTSAQKNPTAFYLCASSIGQGASSSYEQYFGPGTRLTVT.

This clone was observed a few times. The rearrangement joins TRBV7-9 to TRBJ1-2; TRBD1 aligns across 8 bases. Germline V lookup: CDR1 SEHNR, CDR2 FQNEAQ (reference sequence). The V gene end was trimmed by 3 bases and the J gene end by 6 bases; junction bases not matched to a gene: 9. CDR3 length equals 15 residues. The CDR3 loop is CASSFYSNRGNGYTF. In nucleotides, the CDR3 is TGTGCCAGCAGCTTTTATAGTAACAGGGGGAATGGCTACACCTTC.